The 26 T cell receptor beta chains below come from one sample, sequenced in a study of CD8 T cells in ankylosing spondylitis. Antigens for these TCRs are unknown. TCRdb re-derived calls from the 5' RACE reads in MiXCR, one entry per CDR3 protein. The sample comprises 350,000 to 550,000 distinct CDR3 sequences, more than 25% of which are singletons, and about 0.92% rests with the top ten. Study observations and caveats: Characteristic, it appeared, of ankylosing spondylitis blood was a TCR beta motif of about eight highly homologous variants.

The specimen sequenced was blood, either unsorted or a sorted T cell fraction (not recorded which). These receptors all stem from a male donor with ankylosing spondylitis.

The V gene is TRBV5-1, the J gene TRBJ2-3; 16 nucleotides agree with TRBD2. The germline V gene encodes CDR1 SGHRS and CDR2 YFSETQ. V was pared by 3 bases and J by 2 bases, with 6 bases of the junction left unmatched. The CDR3 extends over 18 amino acids. The CDR3, as DNA: TGCGCCAGCAGCTCCGGGGGACTAGCGGGAGGGAACACAGATACGCAGTATTTT. The encoded protein is CASSSGGLAGGNTDTQYF.

This chain joins TRBV5-1 and TRBJ2-1; weak D call: TRBD2 (6 bases). Trimming removed 1 base at V and 1 base at J, with 9 bases between. Germline lookup yields CDR1 SGHRS and CDR2 YFSETQ. The CDR3 runs to 15 residues. CDR3 loop: CASSLRLGSYNEQFF. As DNA, the CDR3 is TGCGCCAGCAGCTTGAGACTAGGTTCCTACAATGAGCAGTTCTTC.

The sample holds a few counts of this clonotype. The rearrangement links TRBV12-3 or TRBV12-4 to TRBJ1-6; D is ambiguous. The V end was cut by 6 bases, the J end by 6 bases, with 15 bases between. The CDR3 runs 15 residues. The CDR3: CASSAPGTPNSPLHF. DNA for the CDR3: TGTGCCAGCAGCGCTCCGGGAACGCCTAATTCACCCCTCCACTTT.

The sample holds a few counts of this clonotype. V gene TRBV12-3 or TRBV12-4 combines with J gene TRBJ2-1, with D possibly TRBD2 on 5 matching bases. V was clipped by 3 bases and J by 0 bases, with 9 bases between them. The CDR3 has 15 amino acids. In nucleotides, the CDR3 is TGTGCCAGCAGTTTTTCTAGCCCCTCCTACAATGAGCAGTTCTTC. This gives the protein CASSFSSPSYNEQFF.

J is TRBJ1-2 and V is TRBV24-1; weak D call: TRBD1 (6 bases). V was clipped by 6 bases and J by 3 bases, with 10 bases between them. This CDR3 is built from 13 residues. Germline V CDR1 and CDR2: KGHDR, SFDVKD. The CDR3 loop reads CATSPGADYGYTF. CDR3 coding DNA: TGTGCCACCAGTCCGGGGGCGGACTATGGCTACACCTTC.

This clonotype has a single count. The genes are TRBV21-1 and TRBJ1-5; the table gives TRBD1 as D, unverified against the DNA. TRBV21-1 is termed a pseudogene. CDR3 length: 15 amino acids. CDR3 amino acids: CASSADGGHRQPQHF. CDR3 nucleotide sequence: TGTGCCAGCAGCGCCGACGGGGGGCACAGACAGCCCCAGCATTTT.

This clonotype was found a few times. This sequence joins TRBV6-1 and TRBJ2-7; 9 nucleotides match TRBD2. In germline, CDR1 is MNHNS, CDR2 SASEGT. CDR3 size: 14 residues. J gave up 3 bases and V 6 bases, and 6 bases lay outside the gene matches. The CDR3 DNA sequence: TGTGCCAGCAGACTGACTAGCGGCGTCTACGAGCAGTACGTC. Translating it yields CASRLTSGVYEQYV.

This clonotype has only a few counts. CDR3 in DNA: TGCAGCGTTGATTTACAGGGGGGGAACACTGAAGCTTTCTTT. Its translation is CSVDLQGGNTEAFF. The chain links TRBV29-1 to TRBJ1-1; 8 bases align to TRBD1. V gave up 3 bases and J gave up 1 base; unmatched junction bases: 4. The CDR3 is made up of 14 amino acids. Germline CDR1 is SQVTM and CDR2 is ANQGSEA.

CDR3 in DNA: TGTGCCAGCAGTTGGGAAGGGGGAGTAGGCACTGAAGCTTTCTTT. Translating gives CASSWEGGVGTEAFF. The chain uses TRBV12-3 or TRBV12-4 and TRBJ1-1, with a possible D match to TRBD1 (6 bases). The CDR3 runs 15 residues. V lost 4 bases to trimming and J lost 4 bases, with 16 bases between them.

The gene calls are TRBV20-1 and TRBJ2-7; D remains unclear. Per the germline V gene, CDR1 is DFQATT and CDR2 is SNEGSKA (reference sequence). The CDR3 totals 13 residues. V lost 0 bases and J lost 7, with 13 bases in between. CDR3 coding DNA: TGCAGTGCTAGAGATCCTCGCGTTGAAGAGCAGTACTTC. It is translated as CSARDPRVEEQYF.

This clonotype occurred many times. The chain combines TRBV27 with TRBJ2-1, with 9 bases aligning to TRBD2. This CDR3 spans 18 amino acids. Germline CDR1 is MNHEY and CDR2 is SMNVEV (reference sequence). The ends lost 3 bases at V and 4 bases at J; junction bases unmatched: 13. The CDR3 DNA follows: TGTGCCAGCAGTTTCCTAGCGGGGTCACCCCCGGGGTACAATGAGCAGTTCTTC. It translates to CASSFLAGSPPGYNEQFF.

This chain connects TRBV20-1 to TRBJ1-5, with 8 positions matching TRBD1. Germline CDR1 and CDR2: DFQATT and SNEGSKA (reference sequence). V dropped 5 bases and J dropped 2; count of bases not matched to a gene: 2. The CDR3 length is 13 residues. As DNA, the CDR3 is TGCAGTGCTTCGACAGGGGGCAATCAGCCCCAGCATTTT. Its translation: CSASTGGNQPQHF.

This clonotype was counted only a few times. V gene TRBV7-6 combines with J gene TRBJ1-3; tentative D call: TRBD1 (5 bases). This CDR3 region has 15 residues. The V end lost 5 bases, the J end lost 0 bases, and 11 bases lay between the germline ends. Germline V gives CDR1 SGHVS, CDR2 FNYEAQ. CDR3 sequence (DNA): TGTGCCAGCAGCGACGACAGTATCTCTGGAAACACCATATATTTT. It translates to CASSDDSISGNTIYF.

The chain carries TRBV20-1 and TRBJ2-1; maybe TRBD2 (6 bases). Germline loops: CDR1 DFQATT, CDR2 SNEGSKA (reference sequence). This CDR3 is built from 15 residues. Trimming took 5 bases from V and 0 from J, leaving 14 bases between them. In DNA, the CDR3 is TGCAGTGCTCTCCTAGCGCCCAGCTCCTACAATGAGCAGTTCTTC. Translated: CSALLAPSSYNEQFF.

The chain combines TRBV7-2 with TRBJ1-5, with D perhaps TRBD1 (5 bases). This CDR3 spans 14 amino acids. Per germline, CDR1 SGHTA and CDR2 FQGNSA. Trimming removed 5 bases at V and 9 bases at J, with 17 bases between. CDR3 DNA sequence: TGTGCCAGCAGCCGATCCGGGTCCCAGGGGCCCCAGCATTTT. As protein: CASSRSGSQGPQHF.

This chain connects TRBV24-1 to TRBJ2-1; no clear D. V was trimmed by 3 bases and J by 0 bases, leaving 8 bases between them. The CDR3 totals 15 residues. CDR1 KGHDR and CDR2 SFDVKD come from the germline V gene. CDR3 sequence (DNA): TGTGCCACCAGTGATACTGCCAGCTCCTACAATGAGCAGTTCTTC. It yields the protein CATSDTASSYNEQFF.

This clonotype was detected only a few times. The chain is built from TRBV5-1 and TRBJ2-7; 8 nucleotides line up with TRBD1. Per the germline V gene, CDR1 is SGHRS and CDR2 is YFSETQ. J gave up 2 bases and V 5 bases, and 6 bases lay outside the gene matches. The CDR3 spans 14 residues. The DNA of the CDR3 is TGCGCCAGCAGACGGGGACAGGAAACCTACGAGCAGTACTTC. Its protein is CASRRGQETYEQYF.

This clonotype appeared a few times. This CDR3 is CASSLRTGSNTEAFF. The CDR3 nucleotides are TGTGCCAGCAGTTTACGGACAGGGTCGAACACTGAAGCTTTCTTT. V gene TRBV12-3 or TRBV12-4 combines with J gene TRBJ1-1, with 8 positions matching TRBD1. V trimming: 2 bases; J trimming: 1 base; junction bases outside the gene matches: 3. The CDR3 is 15 amino acids.

This clonotype was seen a few times. This chain links TRBV5-1 with TRBJ1-2, with D perhaps matching TRBD1 (6 bases). Between the trimmed V and J ends, which lost 0 bases and 4 bases, there was a span of 16 bases. Germline V gene lookup returns CDR1 SGHRS and CDR2 YFSETQ. This CDR3 region has 16 residues. In nucleotides, the CDR3 is TGCGCCAGCAGCTTGGAGGCCGGACAGCGGTTCTATGGCTACACCTTC. Residues: CASSLEAGQRFYGYTF.

This clonotype was recorded a few times. The chain recombines TRBV5-1 with TRBJ1-5; D remains unclear. This CDR3 region has 14 residues. V was pared by 4 bases and J by 2 bases, with 10 bases between. Germline V gene sequence: CDR1 SGHRS, CDR2 YFSETQ. CDR3 loop: CASSIGGGNQPQHF. The CDR3, as DNA: TGCGCCAGCAGCATAGGCGGGGGCAATCAGCCCCAGCATTTT.

This chain uses TRBV14 with TRBJ2-7; D possibly matches TRBD1 or TRBD2 (5 bases each). Germline-derived CDR1 and CDR2 are SGHDN and FVKESK. The CDR3 runs 11 residues. V was pared by 3 bases and J by 7 bases, with 7 bases between. The CDR3 nucleotides are TGTGCCAGCAGCCATTGGGGGGAGCAGTACTTC. Translated: CASSHWGEQYF.

The table lists this clonotype with a count of one. The chain has TRBV20-1 and TRBJ2-1; unclear D gene. The V gene's germline CDR1 is DFQATT and CDR2 SNEGSKA (reference sequence). V gave up 8 bases and J gave up 7 bases, with 18 bases separating them. The CDR3 contains 13 residues. The CDR3 here is CSQGRISVNEQFF. CDR3 in DNA: TGCAGTCAAGGGCGGATCTCTGTAAATGAGCAGTTCTTC.

V usage is TRBV20-1 and J usage is TRBJ2-1, with D possibly matching TRBD1 (7 bases). Germline V gene data show CDR1 as DFQATT and CDR2 as SNEGSKA (reference sequence). Trimming took 6 bases from V and 15 from J, leaving 21 bases between them. The CDR3 loop spans 12 amino acids. The CDR3 here is CSAGTPRGRRFF. CDR3 nucleotides: TGCAGTGCAGGGACTCCCAGGGGGAGGAGGTTCTTC.

This clonotype was seen only a few times. The genes are TRBV9 and TRBJ1-2, with D uncertain. Germline V gene lookup returns CDR1 SGDLS and CDR2 YYNGEE. This CDR3 has 13 amino acids. With 0 bases removed from V and 5 bases from J, the gap between germline ends came to 8 bases. The CDR3 reads CASSVGYTYGYTF. CDR3 nucleotides: TGTGCCAGCAGCGTAGGGTACACATATGGCTACACCTTC.

There are a few counts of this clonotype. This sequence joins TRBV10-1 and TRBJ2-2; possible D gene TRBD1, 6 bases. CDR1 WNHNN and CDR2 SYGVQD come from the germline V gene (reference sequence). V was pared by 2 bases and J by 8 bases, with 12 bases between. This CDR3 is built from 14 residues. The CDR3 nucleotides read TGCGCCAGCAGTGAGACGTACAGGGAGGGGGAGCTGTTTTTT. Its translation: CASSETYREGELFF.

This sequence joins TRBV20-1 and TRBJ1-2; D remains ambiguous. The V end was cut by 2 bases, the J end by 7 bases, with 11 bases between. Germline CDR1 is DFQATT and CDR2 is SNEGSKA (reference sequence). This CDR3 region has 12 residues. The CDR3 protein is CSARPQRGGYTF. CDR3 coding DNA: TGCAGTGCTAGACCCCAGCGGGGTGGCTACACCTTC.